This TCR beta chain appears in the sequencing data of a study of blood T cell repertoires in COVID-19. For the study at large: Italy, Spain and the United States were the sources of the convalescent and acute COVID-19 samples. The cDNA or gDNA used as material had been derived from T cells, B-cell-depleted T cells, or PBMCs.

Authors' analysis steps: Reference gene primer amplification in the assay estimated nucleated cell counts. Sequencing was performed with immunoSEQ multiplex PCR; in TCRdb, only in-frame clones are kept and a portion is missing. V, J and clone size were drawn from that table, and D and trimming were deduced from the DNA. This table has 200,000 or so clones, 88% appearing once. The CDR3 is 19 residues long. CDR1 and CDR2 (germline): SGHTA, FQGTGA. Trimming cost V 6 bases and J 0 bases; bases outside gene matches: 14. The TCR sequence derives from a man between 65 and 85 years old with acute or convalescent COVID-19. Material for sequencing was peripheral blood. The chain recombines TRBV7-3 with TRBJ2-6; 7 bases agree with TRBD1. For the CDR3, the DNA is TGTGCCAGCAGTTCCATCCCGGGACAGACGAGCTCTGGGGCCAACGTCCTGACTTTC. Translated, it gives CASSSIPGQTSSGANVLTF.